This T cell receptor (beta chain) was sequenced in a study of blood T cells in healthy people across ages. The CDR3 runs to 17 residues. V lost 1 base and J lost 0; bases outside the gene matches: 7. Germline V lookup: CDR1 MNHEY, CDR2 SVGAGI. Using a J-beta primer mix together with a sample-barcoded 5' primer, a second PCR was run for roughly 7 to 12 cycles. The template-switch adaptor was a 5' adaptor with 12 random nucleotides. It tagged each cDNA molecule. TCRdb used MiXCR to reprocess the 5' RACE reads, holding one entry per CDR3 protein. The table includes roughly 2 million distinct CDR3 sequences, roughly 50% detected once. This clonotype turned up a few times. Isolation recovered at least 6.5 million PBMCs from every sample.

The chain links TRBV6-5 to TRBJ2-5; TRBD1 matches at 8 bases. This clonotype was sampled from a woman in her thirties or forties in good health. Sequenced material: blood. This chain's CDR3 is CASSYFDTGGYQETQYF. Here the CDR3 DNA reads TGTGCCAGCAGTTACTTTGACACAGGGGGTTACCAAGAGACCCAGTACTTC.